The T cell receptor (beta chain) described here comes from a study of T-cell reconstitution after alpha-beta-depleted transplantation in children. Findings of the study overall: T cells produced anew were the main source of T-cell counts and diversity one year after transplant. The study traced high day-60 TCRbeta diversity in some patients to surviving recipient T cells and thymic progenitors. Where alpha-beta T cells came from about two months after transplant was reportedly several hundred expanded graft clones.

Using unique molecular identifiers, the investigators prepared the TCRbeta library. TCRdb re-called the PCR reads with MiXCR, one entry per CDR3 protein. The sample shows a few hundred thousand distinct CDR3 sequences, 10% to 15% of them seen only once. This clonotype was found a few times. Antigen: not known. Trimming shortened V by 1 base and J by 4 bases, and 9 bases separated the two germline ends. The CDR3 covers 14 residues. CDR1 is MNHGY, CDR2 SVAAGI, per germline. Sample: PBMCs, mostly from graft donor cells, taken 360 days after TCRalphabeta/CD19-depleted stem cell transplant. The rearrangement uses TRBV6-9 and TRBJ2-3; possibly TRBD1 for D (6 bases). The clonotype comes from a male patient younger than 18 who had a stem cell transplant for acute myeloid leukemia, so the T cells may come from the graft donor. CDR3 nucleotides: TGTGCCAGCAGTTATTTTAAGGGGGCAGATACGCAGTATTTT. This codes for CASSYFKGADTQYF.